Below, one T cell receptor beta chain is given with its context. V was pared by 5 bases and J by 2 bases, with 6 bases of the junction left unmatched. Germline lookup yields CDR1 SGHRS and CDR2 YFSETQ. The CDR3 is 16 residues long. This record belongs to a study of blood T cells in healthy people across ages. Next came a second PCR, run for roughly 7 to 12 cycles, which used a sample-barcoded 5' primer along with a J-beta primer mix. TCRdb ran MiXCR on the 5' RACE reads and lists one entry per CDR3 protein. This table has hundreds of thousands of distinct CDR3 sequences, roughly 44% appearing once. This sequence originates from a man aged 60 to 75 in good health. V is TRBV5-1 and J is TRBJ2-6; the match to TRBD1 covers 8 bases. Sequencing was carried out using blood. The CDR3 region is CASSLSGGAGANVLTF. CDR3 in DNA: TGCGCCAGCAGTTTGTCAGGGGGCGCTGGGGCCAACGTCCTGACTTTC.